This T cell receptor (beta chain) was identified in a study of cytomegalovirus exposure and HLA in healthy donors. Study-wide results and limits: What a later analysis reportedly showed was that an Asian-associated ancestry cluster had fewer N-insertions than the roughly 700-donor mean. A later analysis revealed that TCR association rates differed between HLA loci, peaking at DRB1 and bottoming out at HLA-C.

A remark on this clone: Its antigen is currently unknown.

The ends lost 3 bases at V and 7 bases at J; junction bases unmatched: 6. The germline V gene has CDR1 LNHNV and CDR2 YYDKDF (reference sequence). CDR3 size: 13 residues. 13 Jbeta primers and 60 Vbeta primers were used for the PCR. TCRdb's table, derived via immunoSEQ multiplex PCR, lists solely in-frame clones and lacks some. The data show around 190,000 clones, around 78% seen once. The receptor's source is a woman between 25 and 40 years old in good health and CMV-seropositive. Sequenced input: PBMCs. The chain combines TRBV15 with TRBJ2-7; 7 bases agree with TRBD1. CDR3 coding DNA: TGTGCCACCAGCAGTGGACAGGCACGGGAGCAGTACTTC. It encodes CATSSGQAREQYF.